This T cell receptor beta chain is from a study of cytotoxic CD8 clonotypes in ibrutinib-treated CLL (dated by TCRdb to the early 2020s). Turning to the overall study: The cohort included about 15 treatment-naive and roughly 10 relapsed/refractory patients; some 18 were IGHV unmutated. Partial responses were observed in about 25 patients and complete responses in 2; after a median follow-up of roughly 72 months, remission was maintained in approximately 14 patients and progression was observed in roughly twelve. Samples at response were collected after a median of roughly twelve months of treatment, with a range of 6 to 36 months. Samples averaged roughly 280,000 productive templates and roughly 86,000 productive rearrangements. Of the roughly 86 participants in the trial, about 25 had longitudinal samples available. Cryopreserved peripheral blood mononuclear cells were collected before treatment, at response, and at either disease progression or sustained remission. Every remission and progressive disease sample was obtained while ibrutinib was still being received by the patients.

A MiSeq instrument was used for deep resolution sequencing, which targeted depths ranging from 1 in 1 million up to 1 in 200,000 T cells, with coverage averaging 10x for each clonotype. TCR beta libraries were generated with the immunoSEQ hsTCRB Kit. The paper's processing steps were these. The data were analyzed with ImmunoSEQ Analyzer and ImmunoSEQ Data Assistant, and V, D and J gene assignments followed IMGT definitions. Clonality was computed as one minus normalized Shannon entropy of productive rearrangement frequencies, ranging from 0 to 1. Public clonotype analysis was restricted to overrepresented clonotypes comprising at least 0.05% of each patient's repertoire. More than ten age-matched healthy donor repertoires from immuneACCESS were used as controls for clonality. Not all clones reach the TCRdb copy of this immuneACCESS table, which keeps in-frame sequences only. Checked studies attribute under half of the gap to unresolved V genes and leave the rest unexplained. Clonal size and the V and J genes are those of that table, whereas D and trimming came from the DNA. The sample has tens of thousands of clones on record, about 85% of them singletons. The ten largest clones capture about 4.8% of the sample.

Per the germline V gene (reference sequence), MNHEY is the CDR1 and SMNVEV is the CDR2. Counted from cysteine to phenylalanine, this CDR3 has 17 amino acids. Kept here is only the CDR3 DNA, which spans 51 bases and is read in frame from base 1. Germline trimming: 6 bases from V, 5 bases from J; junction bases outside gene matches: 14. The sample's time point label, in plain terms: roughly 12 months on ibrutinib. Approximately 2 micrograms of genomic DNA were extracted from cryopreserved PBMCs for TCR beta library preparation. High-throughput TCR beta sequencing was performed on longitudinal blood samples from CLL patients receiving ibrutinib monotherapy. The patients were enrolled in a single-center, open-label phase 2 trial of ibrutinib monotherapy. Of note for this clone: The target of this receptor is not known. No per-base quality is available; no much larger clone lies one base away.

What the study reported, not specific to this receptor: Lymph node repertoires were not examined, and the timing of sampling was not matched between patients in sustained remission and those whose disease progressed. At baseline, clonality was higher than in age-matched healthy donors and showed a strong correlation with circulating CD8+ T-cell counts. Clonality rose at ibrutinib response, remained stable during sustained remission, and dropped back toward baseline at progression. Public clonotypes were rare and either contracted or stayed stable during treatment, and the rise in clonality at ibrutinib response reflected the expansion of private clonotypes.

This sequence was found in a human donor with chronic lymphocytic leukemia. Sample: PBMCs, taken after 12 months of ibrutinib treatment. The chain employs TRBV27 and TRBJ2-1; TRBD2 aligns with 9 central bases. The nucleotides read TGTGCCAGCAGCCCCTCCGCGGGGGGGAGGGGAGACAATGAGCAGTTCTTC. Its protein reads: CASSPSAGGRGDNEQFF.